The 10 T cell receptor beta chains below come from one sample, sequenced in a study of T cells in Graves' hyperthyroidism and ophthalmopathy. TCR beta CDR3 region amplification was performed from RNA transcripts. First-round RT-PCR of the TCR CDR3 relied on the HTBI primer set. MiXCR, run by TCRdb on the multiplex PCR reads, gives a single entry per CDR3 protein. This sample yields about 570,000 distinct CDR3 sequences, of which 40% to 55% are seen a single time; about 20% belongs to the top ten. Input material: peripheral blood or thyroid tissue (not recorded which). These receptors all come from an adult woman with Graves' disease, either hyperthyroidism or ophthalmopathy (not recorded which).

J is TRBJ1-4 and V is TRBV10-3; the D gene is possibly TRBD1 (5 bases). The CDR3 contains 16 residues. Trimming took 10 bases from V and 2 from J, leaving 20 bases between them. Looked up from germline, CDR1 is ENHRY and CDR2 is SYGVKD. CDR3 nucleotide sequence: TGTGCCACCGCAACCGGGACGGGGTCCACTAATGAAAAACTGTTTTTT. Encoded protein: CATATGTGSTNEKLFF.

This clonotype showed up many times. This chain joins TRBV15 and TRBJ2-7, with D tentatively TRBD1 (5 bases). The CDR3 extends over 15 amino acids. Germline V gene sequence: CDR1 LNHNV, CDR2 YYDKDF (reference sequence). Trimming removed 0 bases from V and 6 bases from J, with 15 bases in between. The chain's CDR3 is CATSRDQGIWSEQYF. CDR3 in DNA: TGTGCCACCAGCAGAGATCAGGGCATCTGGTCCGAGCAGTACTTC.

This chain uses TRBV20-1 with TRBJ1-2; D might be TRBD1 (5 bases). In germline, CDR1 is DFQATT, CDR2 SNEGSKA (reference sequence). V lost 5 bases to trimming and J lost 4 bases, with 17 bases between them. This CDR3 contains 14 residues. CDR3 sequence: CSASSGSGAYGYTF. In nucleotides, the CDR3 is TGCAGTGCTTCCTCAGGGTCTGGGGCCTATGGCTACACCTTC.

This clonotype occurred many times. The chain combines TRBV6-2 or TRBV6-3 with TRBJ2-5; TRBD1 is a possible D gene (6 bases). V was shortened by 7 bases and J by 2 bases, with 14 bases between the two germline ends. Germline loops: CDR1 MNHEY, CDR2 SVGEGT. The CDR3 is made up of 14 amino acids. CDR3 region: CASTKWTAQETQYF. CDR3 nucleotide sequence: TGTGCCAGCACCAAATGGACAGCGCAAGAGACCCAGTACTTC.

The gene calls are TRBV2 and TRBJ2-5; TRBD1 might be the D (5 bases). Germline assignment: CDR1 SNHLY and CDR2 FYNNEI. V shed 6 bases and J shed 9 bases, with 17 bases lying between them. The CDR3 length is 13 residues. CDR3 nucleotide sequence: TGTGCCAGCAGGGTAGGGGCCAATCAGCCCCAGTACTTC. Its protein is CASRVGANQPQYF.

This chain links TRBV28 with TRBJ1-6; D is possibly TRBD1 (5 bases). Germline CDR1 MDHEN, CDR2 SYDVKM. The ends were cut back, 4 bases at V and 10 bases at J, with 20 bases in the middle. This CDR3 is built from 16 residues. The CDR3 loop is CASSSVPAGLHSPLHF. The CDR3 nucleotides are TGTGCCAGCAGTTCCGTCCCGGCAGGGTTACACTCACCCCTCCACTTT. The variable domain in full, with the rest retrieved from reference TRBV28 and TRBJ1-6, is DVKVTQSSRYLVKRTGEKVFLECVQDMDHENMFWYRQDPGLGLRLIYFSYDVKMKEKGDIPEGYSVSREKKERFSLILESASTNQTSMYLCASSSVPAGLHSPLHFGNGTRLTVT.

The chain's CDR3 is CASTPWGYEQGDTEAFF. The CDR3, as DNA: TGCGCCAGCACCCCTTGGGGCTACGAACAGGGGGACACTGAAGCTTTCTTT. The chain has TRBV5-1 and TRBJ1-1, with 8 positions matching TRBD1. Trimming removed 6 bases from V and 3 bases from J; junction bases left unmatched: 16. In germline, CDR1 is SGHRS, CDR2 YFSETQ. This CDR3 is built from 17 residues.

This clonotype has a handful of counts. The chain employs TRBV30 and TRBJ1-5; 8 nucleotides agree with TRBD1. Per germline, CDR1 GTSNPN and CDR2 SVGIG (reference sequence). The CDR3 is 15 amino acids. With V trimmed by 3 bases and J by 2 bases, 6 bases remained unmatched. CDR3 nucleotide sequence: TGTGCCTGGAGCGGGGACAGGTACCGCAATCAGCCCCAGCATTTT. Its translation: CAWSGDRYRNQPQHF.

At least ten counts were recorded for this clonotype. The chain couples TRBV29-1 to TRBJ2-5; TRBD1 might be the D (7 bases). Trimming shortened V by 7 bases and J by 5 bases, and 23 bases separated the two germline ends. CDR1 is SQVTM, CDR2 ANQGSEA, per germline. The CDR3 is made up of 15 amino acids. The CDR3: CSATRSGQGGETQYF. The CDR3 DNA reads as TGCAGCGCGACAAGATCGGGCCAGGGGGGCGAGACCCAGTACTTC.

CDR3 sequence (DNA): TGCAGTGCTAGAGATTTCGGGACAGCCTCCTACGAGCAGTACTTC. This gives the protein CSARDFGTASYEQYF. The chain has TRBV20-1 and TRBJ2-7; the match to TRBD1 covers 7 bases. CDR1 DFQATT and CDR2 SNEGSKA come from the germline V gene (reference sequence). The CDR3 has 15 residues. V was pared by 0 bases and J by 0 bases, with 5 bases of the junction left unmatched.